Presented here are 29 T cell receptor beta chains from one specimen sequenced in a study of lymphopenia after photon versus proton radiotherapy. The repertoire was sequenced with immunoSEQ multiplex PCR; TCRdb's copy has only in-frame clones and lacks some. The data show over 55,000 clones, with about 87% seen just once and less than 14% held by the top ten. The sequencing here drew on peripheral blood, taken from a patient treated with proton-based radiotherapy. The receptors stem from a man older than 75 with esophageal cancer.

The chain uses TRBV4-2 and TRBJ1-2; D unclear. The germline gives CDR1 LGHNA, CDR2 YNFKEQ. With 3 bases removed from V and 6 bases from J, the gap between germline ends came to 11 bases. The CDR3 length is 13 residues. DNA of the CDR3: TGTGCCAGCAGCCAGAGGGCTGGAGATGGCTACACCTTC. It codes for CASSQRAGDGYTF.

The rearrangement uses TRBV7-6 and TRBJ2-1; TRBD2 matches at 10 bases. This CDR3 is built from 17 residues. With 5 bases clipped from V and 3 bases from J, the junction kept 10 bases outside the gene matches. The germline CDR1 and CDR2 sequences are SGHVS and FNYEAQ. The CDR3 DNA reads as TGTGCCAGCAGCCCCCGGACTAGCGGAGGGATCTACAATGAGCAGTTCTTC. It is translated as CASSPRTSGGIYNEQFF. Full variable domain (outside the CDR3, taken from reference TRBV7-6 and TRBJ2-1): GAGVSQSPRYKVTKRGQDVALRCDPISGHVSLYWYRQALGQGPEFLTYFNYEAQQDKSGLPNDRFSAERPEGSISTLTIQRTEQRDSAMYRCASSPRTSGGIYNEQFFGPGTRLTVL.

V is TRBV29-1 and J is TRBJ2-7; perhaps TRBD2 as D (5 bases). Trimming cost V 5 bases and J 3 bases, with 8 bases left between them. CDR1 is SQVTM, CDR2 ANQGSEA, per germline. This CDR3 is built from 11 residues. The DNA for the CDR3 is TGCAGCGTTTTAGAGGGCTACGAGCAGTACTTC. Translating it yields CSVLEGYEQYF.

The chain joins TRBV27 to TRBJ2-7; tentative D call: TRBD2 (6 bases). The germline gives CDR1 MNHEY, CDR2 SMNVEV (reference sequence). The CDR3 loop spans 17 amino acids. Trimming removed 5 bases at V and 6 bases at J, with 26 bases between. CDR3 in amino acids: CASSPLRGLAITSEQYF. The CDR3 DNA follows: TGTGCCAGCAGTCCCCTCCGTGGGCTAGCGATAACTTCCGAGCAGTACTTC.

The genes are TRBV6-6 and TRBJ2-6; D remains unclear. Trimming pared 6 bases from V and 1 base from J, leaving 13 bases between. CDR3 length equals 16 residues. Germline CDR1 reads MNHNY; CDR2 reads SVGAGI (reference sequence). CDR3 in amino acids: CASRLRADSGANVLTF. For the CDR3, the DNA is TGTGCCAGCAGGCTACGGGCTGATTCTGGGGCCAACGTCCTGACTTTC.

The rearrangement uses TRBV5-8 and TRBJ2-5; D remains ambiguous. The J call may be incorrect, as the DNA end agrees better with TRBJ2-7. CDR3 length: 13 amino acids. CDR1 is SGHTS, CDR2 YDEGEE, per germline. The CDR3 reads CASSLGPAYEQYF. DNA for the CDR3: TGTGCCAGCAGCTTGGGTCCTGCCTACGAGCAGTACTTC.

The chain uses TRBV7-9 and TRBJ1-6, with a tentative D call TRBD1 (6 bases). V was shortened by 6 bases and J by 7 bases, with 13 bases between the two germline ends. This CDR3 contains 14 residues. Germline CDR1 is SEHNR and CDR2 is FQNEAQ (reference sequence). The CDR3 coding sequence is TGTGCCAGCAGACTAACAGGGATCAATTCACCCCTCCACTTT. This gives the protein CASRLTGINSPLHF.

The V call is TRBV10-3, the J call TRBJ2-3, with TRBD1 as a possible D gene (7 bases). Trimming took off 6 bases at V and 1 base at J, with 11 bases between the two ends. The germline V gene encodes CDR1 ENHRY and CDR2 SYGVKD. The CDR3 length is 14 residues. The CDR3 DNA reads TGTGCCATCAGAGGCGGGACAGGCACAGATACGCAGTATTTT. Protein sequence: CAIRGGTGTDTQYF.

The chain combines TRBV7-2 with TRBJ1-1, with TRBD1 identical over 11 bases. V was pared by 4 bases and J by 7 bases, with 8 bases of the junction left unmatched. This CDR3 is 15 amino acids long. Per the germline V gene, CDR1 is SGHTA and CDR2 is FQGNSA. The CDR3 reads CASSYVGQGGNEAFF. CDR3 sequence (DNA): TGTGCCAGCAGCTACGTGGGACAGGGGGGCAATGAAGCTTTCTTT. Looking up the rest from reference TRBV7-2 and TRBJ1-1 gives the full variable domain: GAGVSQSPSNKVTEKGKDVELRCDPISGHTALYWYRQSLGQGLEFLIYFQGNSAPDKSGLPSDRFSAERTGGSVSTLTIQRTQQEDSAVYLCASSYVGQGGNEAFFGQGTRLTVV.

The V call is TRBV6-5, the J call TRBJ2-5; D might be TRBD2 (6 bases). Per germline, CDR1 MNHEY and CDR2 SVGAGI. The CDR3 consists of 12 residues. The V and J ends lost 6 bases and 5 bases respectively, with 10 bases between them. The CDR3 reads CASSPGEETQYF. The CDR3 region has the DNA TGTGCCAGCAGCCCGGGAGAGGAGACCCAGTACTTC.

The chain combines TRBV12-2 with TRBJ1-4; the D call TRBD1 from the table was never checked on the DNA. TRBV12-2 is noted as a pseudogene. The CDR3 extends over 15 amino acids. The CDR3 DNA is TGTGCAAGTCGATCGTACAGGGGGCTTTATGAAAAACTGTTTTTT. It translates to CASRSYRGLYEKLFF.

This rearrangement joins TRBV7-2 to TRBJ1-2; D is uncertain. V lost 6 bases and J 1 base, leaving 9 bases between the germline ends. This CDR3 is built from 13 residues. Germline V gene sequence: CDR1 SGHTA, CDR2 FQGNSA. The CDR3 protein is CASRQDRNYGYTF. CDR3 in DNA: TGTGCCAGCAGACAAGATCGTAACTATGGCTACACCTTC.

CDR3: CASSPGVRESQPQHF. CDR3 bases: TGTGCCAGCAGCCCCGGCGTAAGGGAAAGCCAGCCCCAGCATTTT. V is TRBV7-2 and J is TRBJ1-5, with D uncertain. The V gene lost 5 bases and the J gene lost 7 bases, with 18 bases spanning the gap. CDR1 is SGHTA and CDR2 is FQGNSA in the germline V gene. CDR3 length: 15 amino acids.

The chain has TRBV7-7 and TRBJ2-5; perhaps TRBD2 as D (6 bases). This CDR3 comprises 12 residues. Germline CDR1 is SSHAT and CDR2 is FNYEAQ (reference sequence). The CDR3 coding sequence is TGTGCGAAGGCGGCGGGACAAGAGACCCAGTACTTC. It is translated as CAKAAGQETQYF.

V and J are TRBV20-1 and TRBJ2-5; 7 bases match TRBD1. J was trimmed by 4 bases and V by 8 bases; bases with no gene match: 4. Germline lookup yields CDR1 DFQATT and CDR2 SNEGSKA (reference sequence). This CDR3 has 11 amino acids. Here the CDR3 reads CSSDRAETQYF. The CDR3, as DNA: TGCAGTTCAGACAGGGCAGAGACCCAGTACTTC.

The gene calls are TRBV6-1 and TRBJ1-4; possibly TRBD1 for D (6 bases). Deletions cut 2 bases from V and 5 bases from J, with 18 bases between. The CDR3 has 17 amino acids. CDR1 is MNHNS, CDR2 SASEGT, per germline. The CDR3 loop reads CASSENRGAGANEKLFF. The DNA for the CDR3 is TGTGCCAGCAGTGAAAATCGTGGGGCAGGGGCAAATGAAAAACTGTTTTTT.

J is TRBJ2-3 and V is TRBV13; 8 nucleotides agree with TRBD2. The CDR3 consists of 14 residues. Looked up from germline, CDR1 is PRHDT and CDR2 is FYEKMQ (reference sequence). V shed 5 bases and J 4 bases; nucleotides not matched to a gene: 5. As DNA, the CDR3 is TGTGCCAGCAGCCTTCTAGCGGGCCCAGATACGCAGTATTTT. Translation gives CASSLLAGPDTQYF.

The J gene is TRBJ1-2, the V gene TRBV11-2; D is possibly TRBD1 (5 bases). The CDR3 length is 15 residues. Germline lookup yields CDR1 SGHAT and CDR2 FQNNGV. The ends were cut back, 4 bases at V and 8 bases at J, with 20 bases in the middle. DNA for the CDR3: TGTGCCAGCAGCTCCCTTTGGCGGGGCTTGGTGGGCTACACCTTC. Protein: CASSSLWRGLVGYTF.

In its sample, this clone was seen a few times. V and J are TRBV10-2 and TRBJ2-2; D might be TRBD1 (6 bases). Between the trimmed V and J ends, which lost 6 bases and 5 bases, there was a span of 10 bases. The CDR3 is 13 amino acids. Germline V gives CDR1 WSHSY, CDR2 SAAADI. The CDR3 DNA reads as TGCGCCAGCAGCTTAACAGGGACCGGGGAGCTGTTTTTT. Translated: CASSLTGTGELFF.

This chain links TRBV29-1 with TRBJ2-5, with TRBD2 matching over 7 bases. CDR3 length equals 12 residues. The V and J ends lost 7 bases and 2 bases, in that order; junction bases with no gene match: 4. Germline loops: CDR1 SQVTM, CDR2 ANQGSEA. CDR3 protein: CSAPGGQETQYF. The CDR3 coding sequence is TGCAGCGCCCCCGGGGGGCAAGAGACCCAGTACTTC.

The chain uses TRBV11-3 and TRBJ2-3; D gene ambiguous. V was trimmed by 2 bases and J by 3 bases, leaving 12 bases between them. Germline CDR1 is SGHNT and CDR2 is YENEEA. The CDR3 consists of 15 residues. CDR3 nucleotide sequence: TGTGCCAGCAGCTTAAGTGGCGTGGTGACAGATACGCAGTATTTT. Amino acid sequence: CASSLSGVVTDTQYF.

The rearrangement uses TRBV30 and TRBJ1-1; D is undetermined. This CDR3 is built from 12 residues. V dropped 6 bases and J dropped 4 bases, with 12 bases sitting between them. Germline V gene sequence: CDR1 GTSNPN, CDR2 SVGIG (reference sequence). The CDR3 loop is CACEKDPTEAFF. CDR3 coding DNA: TGTGCCTGCGAGAAGGATCCCACTGAAGCTTTCTTT.

V and J are TRBV4-3 and TRBJ1-2, with D perhaps TRBD1 (6 bases). V dropped 4 bases and J dropped 4 bases, with 13 bases sitting between them. The CDR3 length is 14 residues. Germline V gene sequence: CDR1 LGHNA, CDR2 YSLEER. The DNA of the CDR3 is TGCGCCAGCAGCCCAGGAGGGGGTACCTATGGCTACACCTTC. Residues: CASSPGGGTYGYTF.

J is TRBJ2-6 and V is TRBV27; the D gene is possibly TRBD2 (6 bases). The V and J ends lost 8 bases and 13 bases respectively, with 18 bases between them. The CDR3 loop spans 13 amino acids. The V gene's germline CDR1 is MNHEY and CDR2 SMNVEV (reference sequence). DNA for the CDR3: TGTGCCAGCGTTGGGGTCGGGGCGGGGGTCCTGACTTTC. Translating gives CASVGVGAGVLTF.

V gene TRBV19 combines with J gene TRBJ2-5; 10 positions match TRBD1. The CDR3 consists of 15 residues. Germline CDR1 LNHDA, CDR2 SQIVND (reference sequence). V gave up 2 bases and J gave up 4 bases; unmatched junction bases: 4. CDR3 DNA sequence: TGTGCCAGTAGTATATGGCGGACAGGGGGAGAGACCCAGTACTTC. Encoded protein: CASSIWRTGGETQYF. The whole variable domain, remainder taken from reference TRBV19 and TRBJ2-5, is DGGITQSPKYLFRKEGQNVTLSCEQNLNHDAMYWYRQDPGQGLRLIYYSQIVNDFQKGDIAEGYSVSREKKESFPLTVTSAQKNPTAFYLCASSIWRTGGETQYFGPGTRLLVL.

The CDR3 spells CASSARLAGEVETQYF. Here the CDR3 DNA reads TGCGCCAGCAGCGCCCGACTAGCGGGAGAGGTGGAGACCCAGTACTTC. The rearrangement links TRBV5-1 to TRBJ2-5; 12 bases are a match to TRBD2. V lost 4 bases to trimming and J lost 5 bases; unmatched junction nucleotides: 9. The CDR3 totals 16 residues. CDR1 is SGHRS, CDR2 YFSETQ, per germline.

This clone was counted only a few times. This chain links TRBV20-1 with TRBJ1-1; no firm D call. The V end lost 4 bases, the J end lost 13 bases, and 16 bases lay between the germline ends. The CDR3 has 11 residues. Germline assignment: CDR1 DFQATT and CDR2 SNEGSKA (reference sequence). CDR3: CSATPGLGGFF. As DNA, the CDR3 is TGCAGTGCTACCCCCGGGTTAGGTGGTTTCTTT.

The rearrangement joins TRBV4-1 to TRBJ2-7; possible D gene TRBD2, 6 bases. The germline CDR1 and CDR2 sequences are MGHRA and YSYEKL. The CDR3 covers 15 residues. Trimming stripped 4 bases from V and 4 bases from J, with 17 bases between. The DNA for the CDR3 is TGCGCCAGCAGCCTAAACCTAGCGTACGGGTACGAGCAGTACTTC. Translation: CASSLNLAYGYEQYF.

This CDR3 is CSVGGTSGDTGELFF. For the CDR3, the DNA is TGCAGCGTTGGAGGGACTAGCGGTGACACCGGGGAGCTGTTTTTT. This rearrangement joins TRBV29-1 to TRBJ2-2, with 11 bases that match TRBD2. The CDR3 is 15 amino acids. V shed 4 bases and J 3 bases; nucleotides not matched to a gene: 4. In germline, CDR1 is SQVTM, CDR2 ANQGSEA.